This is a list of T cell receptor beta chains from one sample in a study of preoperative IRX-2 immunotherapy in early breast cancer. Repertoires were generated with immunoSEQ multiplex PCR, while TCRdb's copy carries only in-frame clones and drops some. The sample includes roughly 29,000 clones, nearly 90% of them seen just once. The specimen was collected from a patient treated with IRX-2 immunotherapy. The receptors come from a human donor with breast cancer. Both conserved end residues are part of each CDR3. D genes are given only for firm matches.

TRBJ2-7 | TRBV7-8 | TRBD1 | TGTGCCAGCAGCTTAGGGGACAGGAGCTACGAGCAGTACTTC | CASSLGDRSYEQYF
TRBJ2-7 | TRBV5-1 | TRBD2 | TGCGCCAGCAGCCTGGGGAGCGGGAGGGCGTTTTACGAGCAGTACTTC | CASSLGSGRAFYEQYF
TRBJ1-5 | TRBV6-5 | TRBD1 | TGTGCCAGCAGTTTGACAGGGGATCAGCCCCAGCATTTT | CASSLTGDQPQHF
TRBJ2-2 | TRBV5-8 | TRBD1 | TGTGCCAGCAGCTTGTCCCCCGACAGGGTGTTAACCGGGGAGCTGTTTTTT | CASSLSPDRVLTGELFF
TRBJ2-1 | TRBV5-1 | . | TGCGCCAGCAGCTCACTTGGTAGGAGGGGGCAAACTAACAATGAGCAGTTCTTC | CASSSLGRRGQTNNEQFF
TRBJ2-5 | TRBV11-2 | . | TGTGCCAGCAGCTTAGGGCAGGGAGAGACCCAGTACTTC | CASSLGQGETQYF
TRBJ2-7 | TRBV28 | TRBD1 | TGTGCCAGCAGTTTAGCACCAGGAAGGACAGGAGACTACGAGCAGTACTTC | CASSLAPGRTGDYEQYF
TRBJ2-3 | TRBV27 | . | TGTGCCAGCAGTTTATACAGGGCCGCAGATACGCAGTATTTT | CASSLYRAADTQYF
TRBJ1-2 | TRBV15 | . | TGTGCCACCAGCAGAGATCAGCGGGGAGATGGCTACACCTTC | CATSRDQRGDGYTF
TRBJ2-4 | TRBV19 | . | TGTGCCAGTGGGCAGGGTCTAGCCAAAAACATTCAGTACTTC | CASGQGLAKNIQYF
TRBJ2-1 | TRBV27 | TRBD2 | TGTGCCAGCAGTTTCGGCCGGGGGGGCAATGAGCAGTTCTTC | CASSFGRGGNEQFF
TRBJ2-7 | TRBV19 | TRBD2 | TGTGCCAGTAGAGGGAGCGGGAGCCTCTCCTACGAGCAGTACTTC | CASRGSGSLSYEQYF
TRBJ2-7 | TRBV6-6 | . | TGTGCCAGCAGTTCCGGACCCTACGAGCAGTACTTC | CASSSGPYEQYF
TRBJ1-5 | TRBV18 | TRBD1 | TGTGCCAGCTCATCACAGGGGGCAAGCAATCAGCCCCAGCATTTT | CASSSQGASNQPQHF
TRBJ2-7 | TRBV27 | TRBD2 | TGTGCCAGCAGCAAAAGGCTACTAGCGGGAGATGGATACGAGCAGTACTTC | CASSKRLLAGDGYEQYF
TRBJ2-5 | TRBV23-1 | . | TGCGCCAGCAGTCAATCGTGGTCCGCGGGTTCCCAAGAGACCCAGTACTTC | CASSQSWSAGSQETQYF
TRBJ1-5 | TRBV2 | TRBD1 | TGTGCCAGCAGTTACAGGGGGGATAGCAATCAGCCCCAGCATTTT | CASSYRGDSNQPQHF
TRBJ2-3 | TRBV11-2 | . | TGTGCCAGCAGCCCCCCCGGTACAGATACGCAGTATTTT | CASSPPGTDTQYF
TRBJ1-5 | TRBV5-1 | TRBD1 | TGCGCCAGCAGCTTGGGGGACAGGGAGGATCAGCCCCAGCATTTT | CASSLGDREDQPQHF
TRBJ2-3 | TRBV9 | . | TGTGCCAGCAGCCCCCAGGGGAGCACAGATACGCAGTATTTT | CASSPQGSTDTQYF
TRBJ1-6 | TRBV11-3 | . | TGTGCCAGCAGCACAACTAATTCACCCCTCCACTTT | CASSTTNSPLHF
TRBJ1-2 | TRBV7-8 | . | TGTGCCAGCAGCCCGTCCTTGAGGACAAGTGGCTACACCTTC | CASSPSLRTSGYTF